The 14 T cell receptor beta chains given below trace back to one sample, sequenced in a study of control samples from healthy donors and cancer patients. TCRdb's copy holds only in-frame clones and misses some; the assay was immunoSEQ multiplex PCR. The sample lists about 120,000 clones, over 90% occurring once. Source material: blood. All receptors come from a man aged 25-45 years in good health.

The chain has TRBV5-8 and TRBJ2-3, with 14 positions matching TRBD2. CDR1 and CDR2 (germline): SGHTS, YDEGEE. The CDR3 length is 16 residues. The junction had 0 bases not matched to a gene; V was cut back by 0 bases and J by 3 bases. As DNA, the CDR3 is TGTGCCAGCAGCTTGGGGACTAGCGGGGGGACAGATACGCAGTATTTT. Translation: CASSLGTSGGTDTQYF.

The rearrangement links TRBV10-1 to TRBJ2-5, with D possibly matching TRBD2 (7 bases). V lost 4 bases, J lost 5 bases, and 17 bases lay in between. This CDR3 comprises 15 residues. CDR1 WNHNN and CDR2 SYGVQD come from the germline V gene (reference sequence). The CDR3 region has the DNA TGCGCCAGCAGTGCACCCGTGGGGGGGCAGGAGACCCAGTACTTC. This gives the protein CASSAPVGGQETQYF.

V usage is TRBV6-6 and J usage is TRBJ1-5; D not resolved. Germline CDR1 and CDR2: MNHNY and SVGAGI (reference sequence). The CDR3 runs to 12 residues. V was trimmed by 8 bases and J by 8 bases, leaving 13 bases between them. The CDR3 sequence: CASWTPEEPQHF. CDR3 DNA: TGTGCCAGCTGGACCCCGGAGGAGCCCCAGCATTTT.

The chain uses TRBV10-2 and TRBJ1-1; D may be TRBD1 (5 bases). V was cut by 0 bases and J by 1 base, with 9 bases left in between. This CDR3 spans 15 amino acids. Looked up from germline, CDR1 is WSHSY and CDR2 is SAAADI. As DNA, the CDR3 is TGCGCCAGCAGTGAGTCGGAGCAGGGGAACACTGAAGCTTTCTTT. Translating it yields CASSESEQGNTEAFF.

The V call is TRBV5-1, the J call TRBJ2-3; D is ambiguous. Trimming cost V 0 bases and J 3 bases, with 20 bases left between them. Germline loops: CDR1 SGHRS, CDR2 YFSETQ. The CDR3 loop spans 18 amino acids. CDR3 nucleotide sequence: TGCGCCAGCAGCTTGGGCTCTTTAAAATATCCCCCTACAGATACGCAGTATTTT. Residues: CASSLGSLKYPPTDTQYF.

The table lists this clone with a few counts. The genes are TRBV5-1 and TRBJ1-1, with TRBD1 as a possible D gene (5 bases). This CDR3 comprises 14 residues. Germline CDR1 and CDR2: SGHRS and YFSETQ. V dropped 7 bases and J dropped 4 bases, with 17 bases sitting between them. CDR3 DNA sequence: TGCGCCAGCGGTATCGGGGCTCTAGGCACTGAAGCTTTCTTT. Translated, it gives CASGIGALGTEAFF.

The V and J genes are TRBV14 and TRBJ1-5, with D tentatively TRBD1 (5 bases). The CDR3 sequence is 14 residues long. V was cut by 6 bases and J by 4 bases, with 13 bases left in between. Germline CDR1 and CDR2: SGHDN and FVKESK. The CDR3 DNA follows: TGTGCCAGCAGTTCGCGACAGCCGAATCAGCCCCAGCATTTT. This sequence encodes CASSSRQPNQPQHF.

The chain's CDR3 is CASTRSAGPNTEAFF. The CDR3 DNA reads as TGTGCCAGCACCAGAAGCGCAGGGCCGAACACTGAAGCTTTCTTT. V usage is TRBV7-8 and J usage is TRBJ1-1, with TRBD1 as a possible D gene (5 bases). Trimming shortened V by 7 bases and J by 1 base, and 16 bases separated the two germline ends. The CDR3 is made up of 15 amino acids. Germline V gene lookup returns CDR1 SGHVS and CDR2 FQNEAQ.

V gene TRBV19 combines with J gene TRBJ1-1; D ambiguous. V gave up 7 bases and J gave up 0 bases, with 6 bases separating them. The CDR3 is 12 amino acids. Germline lookup yields CDR1 LNHDA and CDR2 SQIVND (reference sequence). In nucleotides, the CDR3 is TGTGCCAGTAAGGCAGTGAACACTGAAGCTTTCTTT. Encoded protein: CASKAVNTEAFF.

This clone was seen more than once but under ten times. The chain employs TRBV6-5 and TRBJ1-2, with D possibly matching TRBD1 (5 bases). CDR1 and CDR2 from the germline V gene are MNHEY and SVGAGI. Trimming shortened V by 7 bases and J by 7 bases, and 16 bases separated the two germline ends. CDR3 length: 13 residues. Written as DNA, the CDR3 is TGTGCCAGCATGATAATGGGGGGACTTGGCTACACCTTC. It codes for CASMIMGGLGYTF.

This clone occurred once. The genes are TRBV7-2 and TRBJ1-3; D gene unclear. V was clipped by 0 bases and J by 15 bases, with 15 bases between them. Per the germline V gene, CDR1 is SGHTA and CDR2 is FQGNSA. CDR3 size: 13 residues. The CDR3 region has the DNA TGTGCCAGCAGCTTAGCGCCCCTCGCCCCTAGATATTTT. Protein: CASSLAPLAPRYF.

A single count supports this clone. The rearrangement links TRBV9 to TRBJ2-3, with 11 bases lining up with TRBD2. After removal of 4 bases from V and 4 bases from J, the junction contained 8 bases not matched to a gene. The length of the CDR3 is 16 residues. Germline values: CDR1 SGDLS, CDR2 YYNGEE. CDR3 sequence: CASSPGTSGRSDTQYF. The CDR3 DNA reads TGTGCCAGCAGCCCGGGGACTAGCGGCCGCTCAGATACGCAGTATTTT.

The rearrangement uses TRBV6-2 or TRBV6-3 and TRBJ1-2, with D uncertain. The CDR3 is made up of 14 amino acids. Germline loops: CDR1 MNHEY, CDR2 SVGEGT. Trimming took off 0 bases at V and 3 bases at J, with 8 bases between the two ends. In DNA form, the CDR3 reads TGTGCCAGCAGTTACTCGACGGTCTACTATGGCTACACCTTC. Protein product: CASSYSTVYYGYTF.

This clone was detected only once. This sequence joins TRBV6-4 and TRBJ1-1; D is unresolved. CDR1 is MRHNA, CDR2 SNTAGT, per germline. Trimming stripped 3 bases from V and 2 bases from J, with 7 bases between. The CDR3 covers 13 residues. The CDR3 region is CASSESRNTEAFF. CDR3 sequence (DNA): TGTGCCAGCAGTGAGTCCAGAAACACTGAAGCTTTCTTT.